Presented here are 18 T cell receptor beta chains from one specimen sequenced in a study of OX40 agonist ivuxolimab in advanced cancers. Some clones are missing from TCRdb's copy, which holds only in-frame ones; the method was immunoSEQ multiplex PCR. The repertoire holds approximately 70,000 clones, about 85% seen once, with 15% to 20% in the top ten. The sample here was CD4+ or CD8+ T cells sorted from blood, taken in a trial of the OX40 agonist ivuxolimab. The source of these receptors is an adult with an advanced solid tumor such as melanoma, head and neck, liver or kidney cancer.

The chain employs TRBV6-6 and TRBJ2-7, with TRBD1 as a possible D gene (5 bases). The CDR3 is made up of 16 amino acids. In germline, CDR1 is MNHNY, CDR2 SVGAGI (reference sequence). V was trimmed by 4 bases and J by 2 bases, leaving 18 bases between them. The DNA for the CDR3 is TGTGCCAGCAGTTTTCCGGAACAGGCCGTTACCTACGAGCAGTACTTC. Residues: CASSFPEQAVTYEQYF.

The CDR3 loop reads CASSLNRGETQYF. DNA of the CDR3: TGTGCCAGCAGCCTAAACAGGGGTGAGACCCAGTACTTC. This sequence joins TRBV7-9 and TRBJ2-5; 7 nucleotides align to TRBD1. Trimming removed 5 bases from V and 5 bases from J; junction bases left unmatched: 5. The CDR3 length is 13 residues. Germline V lookup: CDR1 SEHNR, CDR2 FQNEAQ (reference sequence).

The chain couples TRBV28 to TRBJ2-6; D is unclear. The CDR3 has 14 amino acids. V was clipped by 6 bases and J by 2 bases, with 8 bases between them. The germline V gene encodes CDR1 MDHEN and CDR2 SYDVKM. DNA for the CDR3: TGTGCCAGCAGGGGTTGGGCTGGGGCCAACGTCCTGACTTTC. Translated, it gives CASRGWAGANVLTF.

The V gene is TRBV5-4, the J gene TRBJ2-2, with TRBD1 as a possible D gene (6 bases). Trimming stripped 1 base from V and 2 bases from J, with 15 bases between. The germline CDR1 and CDR2 sequences are SGHNT and YYREEE (reference sequence). The CDR3 has 17 residues. The CDR3 here is CASSLMGTGTNTGELFF. CDR3 bases: TGTGCCAGCAGCTTGATGGGCACAGGGACAAACACCGGGGAGCTGTTTTTT.

The rearrangement uses TRBV6-1 and TRBJ1-1, with D unclear. Germline V gene data show CDR1 as MNHNS and CDR2 as SASEGT. Deletions cut 1 base from V and 11 bases from J, with 14 bases between. CDR3 length equals 13 residues. The CDR3 loop is CASSEDMALWAFF. The CDR3 coding sequence is TGTGCCAGCAGTGAAGACATGGCGTTGTGGGCTTTCTTT.

This clone was recorded once. V and J are TRBV5-1 and TRBJ2-2; 8 positions agree with TRBD2. The CDR3 is 15 amino acids. CDR1 SGHRS and CDR2 YFSETQ come from the germline V gene. V was pared by 4 bases and J by 7 bases, with 9 bases of the junction left unmatched. CDR3 protein: CASSALTSVDGELFF. CDR3 in DNA: TGCGCCAGCAGCGCCCTGACTAGCGTCGACGGGGAGCTGTTTTTT.

The chain joins TRBV19 to TRBJ2-1; D may match TRBD1 or TRBD2 (6 bases each). This CDR3 comprises 14 residues. CDR1 is LNHDA, CDR2 SQIVND, per germline (reference sequence). Between the trimmed V and J ends, which lost 8 bases and 2 bases, there was a span of 13 bases. CDR3 protein: CASQDRRAYNEQFF. As DNA, the CDR3 is TGTGCCAGTCAAGACAGGAGGGCCTACAATGAGCAGTTCTTC.

J is TRBJ1-2 and V is TRBV18; D unclear. This CDR3 has 13 amino acids. CDR1 is KGHSH, CDR2 LQKENI, per germline. The V end was cut by 6 bases, the J end by 2 bases, with 10 bases between. In DNA, the CDR3 is TGTGCCAGCTCGCCGGACGGAAACTATGGCTACACCTTC. Translated: CASSPDGNYGYTF.

This chain connects TRBV10-2 to TRBJ2-1; 8 nucleotides line up with TRBD1. Per germline, CDR1 WSHSY and CDR2 SAAADI. The V segment lost 2 bases and the J segment 5 bases; nucleotides outside the gene matches: 5. The CDR3 consists of 15 residues. CDR3 region: CASSEPGGAHNEQFF. DNA for the CDR3: TGCGCCAGCAGTGAGCCAGGGGGCGCCCACAATGAGCAGTTCTTC.

The V gene is TRBV10-1, the J gene TRBJ2-1; TRBD2 aligns across 12 bases. The CDR3 runs 13 residues. With 6 bases clipped from V and 13 bases from J, the junction kept 7 bases outside the gene matches. Germline lookup yields CDR1 WNHNN and CDR2 SYGVQD (reference sequence). Written as DNA, the CDR3 is TGCGCCAGCAGAAGAGGACTAGCGGGATTCCAGTTCTTC. Its translation: CASRRGLAGFQFF.

The chain employs TRBV5-4 and TRBJ2-3; D is possibly TRBD2 (5 bases). Germline V gene lookup returns CDR1 SGHNT and CDR2 YYREEE (reference sequence). CDR3 length: 17 residues. Trimming cost V 0 bases and J 0 bases, with 14 bases left between them. The CDR3 is CASSLAPSGQSTDTQYF. The CDR3 DNA is TGTGCCAGCAGCTTGGCCCCCAGCGGCCAGAGCACAGATACGCAGTATTTT.

This chain uses TRBV11-3 with TRBJ2-1, with a weak D call TRBD2 (5 bases). The CDR3 length is 13 residues. Germline lookup yields CDR1 SGHNT and CDR2 YENEEA. V lost 1 base and J 4 bases, leaving 5 bases between the germline ends. CDR3 nucleotides: TGTGCCAGCAGCTTAGGAGGGTACAATGAGCAGTTCTTC. As protein: CASSLGGYNEQFF.

This sequence joins TRBV7-2 and TRBJ2-2; no clear D gene. This CDR3 region has 15 residues. CDR1 SGHTA and CDR2 FQGNSA come from the germline V gene. V was pared by 8 bases and J by 1 base, with 14 bases between. The CDR3 spells CASGRPAGNTGELFF. As DNA, the CDR3 is TGTGCCAGCGGCCGACCCGCCGGGAACACCGGGGAGCTGTTTTTT.

V gene TRBV11-2 combines with J gene TRBJ2-3, with D maybe TRBD1 (5 bases). V lost 2 bases to trimming and J lost 2 bases, with 11 bases between them. The germline V gene has CDR1 SGHAT and CDR2 FQNNGV. The CDR3 contains 15 residues. CDR3 in amino acids: CASSLLAGYTDTQYF. The CDR3 DNA is TGTGCCAGCAGCTTACTCGCAGGGTACACAGATACGCAGTATTTT.

The chain has TRBV15 and TRBJ2-7, with D hard to call. Trimming took off 0 bases at V and 2 bases at J, with 8 bases between the two ends. The CDR3 totals 14 residues. CDR1 is LNHNV, CDR2 YYDKDF, per germline (reference sequence). CDR3 in DNA: TGTGCCACCAGCAGAGATCGGGCCACCTACGAGCAGTACTTC. Translated, it gives CATSRDRATYEQYF.

V and J are TRBV2 and TRBJ2-2, with 8 bases aligning to TRBD1. After removal of 5 bases from V and 3 bases from J, the junction contained 5 bases not matched to a gene. Germline V gene data show CDR1 as SNHLY and CDR2 as FYNNEI. The length of the CDR3 is 15 residues. CDR3 DNA: TGTGCCAGCAGTAGACAGGGGTCCGACACCGGGGAGCTGTTTTTT. Amino acids: CASSRQGSDTGELFF.

This chain uses TRBV5-1 with TRBJ2-7, with 7 bases matching TRBD2. V lost 3 bases, J lost 6 bases, and 9 bases stayed unmatched. The CDR3 extends over 14 amino acids. CDR1 SGHRS and CDR2 YFSETQ come from the germline V gene. The CDR3 is CASSWWAGAGEQYF. CDR3 coding DNA: TGCGCCAGCAGCTGGTGGGCGGGAGCCGGCGAGCAGTACTTC.

The chain uses TRBV19 and TRBJ2-3; 10 nucleotides agree with TRBD2. After removal of 7 bases from V and 1 base from J, the junction contained 2 bases not matched to a gene. CDR3 size: 14 residues. Germline V CDR1 and CDR2: LNHDA, SQIVND (reference sequence). The CDR3 DNA is TGTGCCAGTACTAGCGGGAGCCGCACAGATACGCAGTATTTT. Amino acids: CASTSGSRTDTQYF.